This T cell receptor beta chain was sequenced for a study of cytomegalovirus exposure and HLA in healthy donors. The CDR3 loop spans 16 amino acids. Germline CDR1 MNHNS, CDR2 SASEGT. With 4 bases clipped from V and 0 bases from J, the junction kept 6 bases outside the gene matches. The primer mix had 60 Vbeta and 13 Jbeta primers. Generated by immunoSEQ multiplex PCR, the TCRdb table keeps only in-frame clones and is missing some. The sample records 200,000 to 250,000 clones, around 76% being singletons. The chain combines TRBV6-1 with TRBJ2-1, with TRBD1 matching over 7 bases. The origin of this receptor is a man aged 18 to 29 in good health and CMV-seronegative. Sequenced input: PBMCs. In DNA form, the CDR3 reads TGTGCCAGCAGTGGACCGGGACAGCGCTCCTACAATGAGCAGTTCTTC. Protein sequence: CASSGPGQRSYNEQFF.